The 29 T cell receptor beta chains reported below all come from one sample, sequenced in a study of blood T cell repertoires in COVID-19. The assay was immunoSEQ multiplex PCR, and TCRdb's table has in-frame clones only and misses some. The data contain 300,000 to 400,000 clones, approximately 88% of them singletons. Sample: PBMCs or T cells enriched from blood (not recorded which). The receptor set was obtained from a woman aged 25-40 years with acute COVID-19.

The gene calls are TRBV19 and TRBJ2-3; D may be TRBD2 (7 bases). The CDR3 has 14 amino acids. V was pared by 3 bases and J by 7 bases, with 14 bases between. Germline loops: CDR1 LNHDA, CDR2 SQIVND (reference sequence). The CDR3 bases are TGTGCCAGTAGTATTGAGGGGGGGTCAAATACGCAGTATTTT. Protein sequence: CASSIEGGSNTQYF.

V is TRBV18 and J is TRBJ2-2; 7 positions agree with TRBD1. Germline CDR1 and CDR2: KGHSH and LQKENI. CDR3 length: 15 residues. With 6 bases clipped from V and 0 bases from J, the junction kept 4 bases outside the gene matches. DNA of the CDR3: TGTGCCAGCTCCTCCGGGACAGCGAACACCGGGGAGCTGTTTTTT. Encoded protein: CASSSGTANTGELFF.

The chain links TRBV29-1 to TRBJ1-4; the D gene is possibly TRBD1 (5 bases). The CDR3 runs to 14 residues. The ends were cut back, 3 bases at V and 7 bases at J, with 15 bases in the middle. CDR1 is SQVTM, CDR2 ANQGSEA, per germline. CDR3 sequence: CSVESRGASEKLFF. Here the CDR3 DNA reads TGCAGCGTTGAGAGTAGGGGCGCTAGTGAAAAACTGTTTTTT. Variable domain in full (rest from reference TRBV29-1 and TRBJ1-4): SAVISQKPSRDICQRGTSLTIQCQVDSQVTMMFWYRQQPGQSLTLIATANQGSEATYESGFVIDKFPISRPNLTFSTLTVSNMSPEDSSIYLCSVESRGASEKLFFGSGTQLSVL.

V usage is TRBV7-2 and J usage is TRBJ2-7, with TRBD2 as a possible D gene (8 bases). The CDR3 totals 15 residues. V was cut by 5 bases and J by 4 bases, with 18 bases left in between. The germline V gene encodes CDR1 SGHTA and CDR2 FQGNSA. CDR3 protein: CASSPQRGTAYEQYF. For the CDR3, the DNA is TGTGCCAGCAGCCCACAGCGGGGGACAGCATACGAGCAGTACTTC.

This chain uses TRBV27 with TRBJ2-2, with 10 bases that match TRBD1. Unmatched junction bases numbered 7, after V lost 5 bases and J lost 4 bases. The CDR3 spans 16 residues. Germline lookup yields CDR1 MNHEY and CDR2 SMNVEV (reference sequence). In DNA form, the CDR3 reads TGTGCCAGCAGTATACGACAGGGGGCAGGCACCGGGGAGCTGTTTTTT. Its translation: CASSIRQGAGTGELFF.

The V gene is TRBV4-1, the J gene TRBJ2-7, with D perhaps TRBD2 (6 bases). V shed 3 bases and J shed 7 bases, with 22 bases lying between them. The length of the CDR3 is 16 residues. CDR1 is MGHRA, CDR2 YSYEKL, per germline. The CDR3: CASSHLRDSKSFEQYF. CDR3 bases: TGCGCCAGCAGCCACCTACGGGACTCCAAAAGTTTTGAGCAGTACTTC.

This clone appeared once. V usage is TRBV18 and J usage is TRBJ2-7; D remains ambiguous. The CDR3 length is 14 residues. Trimming stripped 4 bases from V and 0 bases from J, with 10 bases between. The V gene's germline CDR1 is KGHSH and CDR2 LQKENI. The CDR3 nucleotides read TGTGCCAGCTCACTTCAGGTAGGCTCCTACGAGCAGTACTTC. Encoded protein: CASSLQVGSYEQYF.

The chain has TRBV28 and TRBJ1-2; 8 nucleotides line up with TRBD1. Germline trimming cut 5 bases from V and 1 base from J; bases unmatched to any gene: 3. CDR1 is MDHEN, CDR2 SYDVKM, per germline. This CDR3 comprises 14 residues. This CDR3 is CASSSDRGNYGYTF. The CDR3 coding sequence is TGTGCCAGCAGTAGTGACAGGGGTAACTATGGCTACACCTTC.

J is TRBJ1-2 and V is TRBV28, with 7 bases matching TRBD1. The V gene's germline CDR1 is MDHEN and CDR2 SYDVKM. The CDR3 runs to 13 residues. V dropped 8 bases and J dropped 5; count of bases not matched to a gene: 8. The DNA for the CDR3 is TGTGCCAGCCGGGACAGCCCAGGGTATGGCTACACCTTC. This encodes CASRDSPGYGYTF.

The chain couples TRBV30 to TRBJ1-1; weak D call: TRBD1 (5 bases). Germline V gives CDR1 GTSNPN, CDR2 SVGIG (reference sequence). The CDR3 spans 12 residues. Trimming took 3 bases from V and 2 from J, leaving 7 bases between them. CDR3 sequence (DNA): TGTGCCTGGAGGTGGGGCAACACTGAAGCTTTCTTT. Translated: CAWRWGNTEAFF.

The chain joins TRBV5-1 to TRBJ1-3; tentative D call: TRBD1 (6 bases). Trimming cost V 3 bases and J 1 base, with 17 bases left between them. This CDR3 region has 17 residues. The germline V gene has CDR1 SGHRS and CDR2 YFSETQ. The chain's CDR3 is CASSSGDYRVSGNTIYF. CDR3 DNA sequence: TGCGCCAGCAGCTCCGGGGATTACAGGGTTTCTGGAAACACCATATATTTT.

The chain joins TRBV5-1 to TRBJ2-3, with D possibly being TRBD1 (6 bases). V lost 0 bases and J 2 bases, leaving 10 bases between the germline ends. Germline V gene lookup returns CDR1 SGHRS and CDR2 YFSETQ. This CDR3 has 15 residues. Written as DNA, the CDR3 is TGCGCCAGCAGCTTGGGACAGGTTTACACAGATACGCAGTATTTT. This translates into CASSLGQVYTDTQYF. Supplemented by reference TRBV5-1 and TRBJ2-3, the full variable domain reads KAGVTQTPRYLIKTRGQQVTLSCSPISGHRSVSWYQQTPGQGLQFLFEYFSETQRNKGNFPGRFSGRQFSNSRSEMNVSTLELGDSALYLCASSLGQVYTDTQYFGPGTRLTVL.

The chain combines TRBV18 with TRBJ2-6; 10 bases fit TRBD1. J gave up 0 bases and V 5 bases, and 4 bases lay outside the gene matches. Looked up from germline, CDR1 is KGHSH and CDR2 is LQKENI. There are 17 residues in the CDR3. Written as DNA, the CDR3 is TGTGCCAGCTCAGAACGGACAGGGGGCTCTGGGGCCAACGTCCTGACTTTC. Translated: CASSERTGGSGANVLTF.

V usage is TRBV5-4 and J usage is TRBJ1-2; D is perhaps TRBD1 (6 bases). The CDR3 length is 14 residues. V gave up 2 bases and J gave up 2 bases, with 10 bases separating them. CDR1 is SGHNT, CDR2 YYREEE, per germline (reference sequence). CDR3 bases: TGTGCCAGCAGCTTCGGTCAGGGGAACTATGGCTACACCTTC. This gives the protein CASSFGQGNYGYTF.

This chain links TRBV10-1 with TRBJ1-4; weak D call: TRBD1 (5 bases). This CDR3 is built from 13 residues. Germline CDR1 reads WNHNN; CDR2 reads SYGVQD (reference sequence). V lost 6 bases and J 6 bases, leaving 11 bases between the germline ends. The CDR3 bases are TGCGCCAGCAGCCACCGGGGGGATGAAAAACTGTTTTTT. It codes for CASSHRGDEKLFF.

The CDR3 region is CASSPLPGLGVYF. DNA for the CDR3: TGCGCCAGCAGCCCATTACCGGGACTGGGCGTGTATTTT. The rearrangement uses TRBV5-1 and TRBJ2-3, with D perhaps matching TRBD2 (6 bases). There are 13 residues in the CDR3. Germline V lookup: CDR1 SGHRS, CDR2 YFSETQ. V was shortened by 4 bases and J by 14 bases, with 20 bases between the two germline ends.

The V call is TRBV5-1, the J call TRBJ2-3, with a weak D call TRBD1 (6 bases). Germline values: CDR1 SGHRS, CDR2 YFSETQ. V was clipped by 0 bases and J by 6 bases, with 8 bases between them. This CDR3 comprises 13 residues. The CDR3: CASSLDRADTQYF. Here the CDR3 DNA reads TGCGCCAGCAGCTTGGACAGGGCGGATACGCAGTATTTT.

The chain recombines TRBV7-9 with TRBJ2-5, with TRBD2 matching over 10 bases. The CDR3 is 18 amino acids. The germline CDR1 and CDR2 sequences are SEHNR and FQNEAQ (reference sequence). V trimming: 2 bases; J trimming: 2 bases; junction bases outside the gene matches: 11. The CDR3 reads CASSLQSSGRLSQETQYF. The CDR3 region has the DNA TGTGCCAGCAGCTTACAATCTAGCGGGAGACTTAGTCAAGAGACCCAGTACTTC. The whole variable domain, remainder taken from reference TRBV7-9 and TRBJ2-5, is DTGVSQNPRHKITKRGQNVTFRCDPISEHNRLYWYRQTLGQGPEFLTYFQNEAQLEKSRLLSDRFSAERPKGSFSTLEIQRTEQGDSAMYLCASSLQSSGRLSQETQYFGPGTRLLVL.

A single count supports this clone. CDR3 region: CASSQGGIGSPLHF. The CDR3 region has the DNA TGTGCCAGCAGCCAAGGAGGGATTGGTTCACCCCTCCACTTT. This rearrangement joins TRBV3-1 (or the pseudogene TRBV3-2) to TRBJ1-6; D is unclear. V was trimmed by 1 base and J by 9 bases, leaving 10 bases between them. The CDR3 runs 14 residues. Looked up from germline, CDR1 is LGHDT and CDR2 is YNNKEL (reference sequence).

The table lists this clone with a count of one. This rearrangement joins TRBV3-1 (or the pseudogene TRBV3-2) to TRBJ2-3, with TRBD2 matching 10 bases. Germline loops: CDR1 LGHDT, CDR2 YNNKEL (reference sequence). The CDR3 spans 16 residues. The V and J ends lost 4 bases and 4 bases, in that order; junction bases with no gene match: 8. The CDR3 DNA is TGTGCCAGCAGCCTAGGGAGTACTAGCGGGGCAGATACGCAGTATTTT. Protein: CASSLGSTSGADTQYF.

V and J are TRBV18 and TRBJ1-5; TRBD1 aligns across 8 bases. Germline CDR1 is KGHSH and CDR2 is LQKENI. The V and J ends lost 3 bases and 7 bases, in that order; junction bases with no gene match: 8. This CDR3 is 15 amino acids long. In DNA form, the CDR3 reads TGTGCCAGCTCACCCCTCTCAGGGGGCGAACAGCCCCAGCATTTT. It encodes CASSPLSGGEQPQHF.

V and J are TRBV2 and TRBJ1-5; 7 nucleotides match TRBD1. The germline CDR1 and CDR2 sequences are SNHLY and FYNNEI. V gave up 2 bases and J gave up 6 bases; unmatched junction bases: 13. The CDR3 has 17 residues. CDR3 in amino acids: CASSESLGQNRRQPQHF. CDR3 in DNA: TGTGCCAGCAGTGAATCGTTGGGACAGAACCGTCGTCAGCCCCAGCATTTT.

The CDR3: CASSPQGGVESYEQYF. CDR3 nucleotide sequence: TGTGCCAGCTCACCGCAAGGGGGAGTGGAGTCCTACGAGCAGTACTTC. The gene calls are TRBV18 and TRBJ2-7, with a possible D match to TRBD1 (6 bases). CDR3 length equals 16 residues. V lost 3 bases to trimming and J lost 1 base, with 16 bases between them. Germline-derived CDR1 and CDR2 are KGHSH and LQKENI.

The rearrangement joins TRBV24-1 to TRBJ1-5, with D uncertain. Germline V gene sequence: CDR1 KGHDR, CDR2 SFDVKD. Between the trimmed V and J ends, which lost 6 bases and 1 base, there was a span of 6 bases. The CDR3 spans 13 residues. CDR3 DNA: TGTGCCACCAGTAAGACAAGCAATCAGCCCCAGCATTTT. Residues: CATSKTSNQPQHF.

The chain combines TRBV5-4 with TRBJ1-2, with a tentative D call TRBD1 (6 bases). Trimming shortened V by 0 bases and J by 4 bases, and 13 bases separated the two germline ends. The CDR3 loop spans 15 amino acids. Germline V gives CDR1 SGHNT, CDR2 YYREEE (reference sequence). CDR3: CASSLDKGDIYGYTF. The CDR3, as DNA: TGTGCCAGCAGCTTGGACAAGGGGGACATCTATGGCTACACCTTC.

As concerns this clone: Other DNA sequences in the sample encode the same CDR3. The chain has TRBV9 and TRBJ2-3; D is unclear. The CDR3 is 15 residues long. Germline loops: CDR1 SGDLS, CDR2 YYNGEE. V was shortened by 0 bases and J by 0 bases, with 8 bases between the two germline ends. CDR3 residues: CASSVVAGSTDTQYF. CDR3 sequence (DNA): TGTGCCAGCAGCGTAGTGGCAGGCAGCACAGATACGCAGTATTTT.

V is TRBV29-1 and J is TRBJ2-7, with D tentatively TRBD1 (6 bases). This CDR3 spans 15 amino acids. Germline loops: CDR1 SQVTM, CDR2 ANQGSEA. V gave up 4 bases and J gave up 2 bases, with 18 bases separating them. The CDR3 sequence is CSVAPGHRDPYEQYF. CDR3 DNA: TGCAGCGTTGCCCCGGGACACCGGGATCCCTACGAGCAGTACTTC.

J is TRBJ1-3 and V is TRBV19, with a possible D match to TRBD1 (5 bases). The V gene lost 2 bases and the J gene lost 0 bases, with 14 bases spanning the gap. In germline, CDR1 is LNHDA, CDR2 SQIVND (reference sequence). The CDR3 has 17 residues. The CDR3 sequence is CASSIRPTGNSGNTIYF. CDR3 in DNA: TGTGCCAGTAGTATAAGGCCCACAGGAAACTCTGGAAACACCATATATTTT.

This clone was counted once. The chain links TRBV12-3 or TRBV12-4 to TRBJ1-1; 8 positions agree with TRBD1. This CDR3 is built from 13 residues. J was trimmed by 5 bases and V by 1 base; bases with no gene match: 0. The CDR3 coding sequence is TGTGCCAGCAGTTTAGACAGGGGGACTGAAGCTTTCTTT. Translated: CASSLDRGTEAFF.